Reported below is one T cell receptor (beta chain). The CDR3 sequence is 14 residues long. Germline values: CDR1 SGHVS, CDR2 FNYEAQ. The ends were cut back, 1 base at V and 2 bases at J, with 8 bases in the middle. The data stem from a study of cytomegalovirus exposure and HLA in healthy donors. Using immunoSEQ multiplex PCR, the repertoire was profiled, and TCRdb retains in-frame clones only, with some absent. The sample includes 150,000 to 200,000 clones, 96% of them seen just once. The chain combines TRBV7-6 with TRBJ1-1; no reliable D call. The material sequenced was PBMCs. This sequence originates from a woman aged 18-30 years in good health and CMV-seronegative. CDR3 nucleotides: TGTGCCAGCAGCTTAGACCTGGGCAACACTGAAGCTTTCTTT. Residues: CASSLDLGNTEAFF.